Following are 21 T cell receptor beta chains from one sample sequenced in a study of T cells in Graves' hyperthyroidism and ophthalmopathy. Regions amplified from RNA transcripts were the TCR beta CDR3 regions. Carried out on the TCR CDR3, a first-round RT-PCR used the HTBI primer set. TCRdb redid the calling of the multiplex PCR reads with MiXCR, one entry per CDR3 protein. The profile shows about 640,000 distinct CDR3 sequences, less than 25% of them singletons. The sample consisted of blood. These receptors all stem from a man younger than 40 with Graves' ophthalmopathy.

This clonotype has a count of ten or more. This rearrangement joins TRBV12-3 or TRBV12-4 to TRBJ1-1; 7 bases line up with TRBD1. The CDR3 is 19 residues long. With 5 bases clipped from V and 1 base from J, the junction kept 19 bases outside the gene matches. The CDR3 loop is CASSEVTAGETGKNTEAFF. In nucleotides, the CDR3 is TGTGCCAGCAGTGAAGTAACGGCCGGCGAGACAGGGAAGAACACTGAAGCTTTCTTT.

V usage is TRBV20-1 and J usage is TRBJ2-5, with D uncertain. Germline CDR1 DFQATT, CDR2 SNEGSKA (reference sequence). The CDR3 is 11 residues long. V was pared by 1 base and J by 2 bases, with 2 bases between. The CDR3 is CSARAQETQYF. The CDR3 DNA follows: TGCAGTGCTAGAGCGCAAGAGACCCAGTACTTC.

This rearrangement joins TRBV30 to TRBJ1-3; D possibly corresponds to TRBD1 (6 bases). With 7 bases removed from V and 2 bases from J, the gap between germline ends came to 12 bases. Germline V gives CDR1 GTSNPN, CDR2 SVGIG (reference sequence). The CDR3 has 13 residues. The CDR3 region has the DNA TGTGCCTCCCAACAGGGCCCTGGAAACACCATATATTTT. Amino acid sequence: CASQQGPGNTIYF. The full variable domain, its missing parts supplied by reference TRBV30 and TRBJ1-3, is SQTIHQWPATLVQPVGSPLSLECTVEGTSNPNLYWYRQAAGRGLQLLFYSVGIGQISSEVPQNLSASRPQDRQFILSSKKLLLSDSGFYLCASQQGPGNTIYFGEGSWLTVV.

This sequence joins TRBV9 and TRBJ2-2; D may be TRBD2 (5 bases). Germline-derived CDR1 and CDR2 are SGDLS and YYNGEE. The length of the CDR3 is 15 residues. Trimming took 2 bases from V and 5 from J, leaving 13 bases between them. CDR3 DNA: TGTGCCAGCAGCGTCTACTCGACGGGGACCGGGGAGCTGTTTTTT. This encodes CASSVYSTGTGELFF.

This rearrangement joins TRBV10-3 to TRBJ2-5, with D possibly TRBD2 on 5 matching bases. The germline V and J ends were trimmed by 6 bases and 5 bases, with 10 bases remaining between them. The CDR3 runs to 12 residues. Germline V gene lookup returns CDR1 ENHRY and CDR2 SYGVKD. The CDR3 sequence is CAIREPGETQYF. The CDR3 DNA sequence: TGTGCCATCAGGGAGCCGGGGGAGACCCAGTACTTC.

The chain carries TRBV28 and TRBJ1-2, with D possibly being TRBD1 (5 bases). The V gene lost 6 bases and the J gene lost 8 bases, with 16 bases spanning the gap. CDR3 length equals 13 residues. Germline CDR1 reads MDHEN; CDR2 reads SYDVKM. DNA for the CDR3: TGTGCCAGCAGGTGGAGGGGAAGGGAGGGCTACACCTTC. This sequence encodes CASRWRGREGYTF.

This clonotype was counted ten times or more. V and J are TRBV11-2 and TRBJ2-5; D gene unclear. This CDR3 contains 12 residues. Germline CDR1 and CDR2: SGHAT and FQNNGV. With 5 bases removed from V and 0 bases from J, the gap between germline ends came to 4 bases. CDR3 protein: CASSANQETQYF. CDR3 DNA sequence: TGTGCCAGCAGCGCCAACCAAGAGACCCAGTACTTC.

As for this clonotype: This may be a read error, as it is one base from a much larger clone. The V and J genes are TRBV7-3 and TRBJ1-2, with D unresolved. CDR1 is SGHTA, CDR2 FQGTGA, per germline. The CDR3 extends over 14 amino acids. The V end lost 2 bases, the J end lost 3 bases, and 10 bases lay between the germline ends. The CDR3 here is CASSLHGGDYGYTF. CDR3 coding DNA: TGTGCCAGCAGCTTACACGGCGGAGACTATGGCTACACCTTC.

This clonotype was seen a handful of times. The chain carries TRBV20-1 and TRBJ1-5, with D maybe TRBD1 (6 bases). Looked up from germline, CDR1 is DFQATT and CDR2 is SNEGSKA (reference sequence). CDR3 length: 15 residues. V was shortened by 4 bases and J by 4 bases, with 17 bases between the two germline ends. The CDR3 here is CSAIIGQLRNQPQHF. CDR3 in DNA: TGCAGTGCTATCATTGGACAGTTAAGAAATCAGCCCCAGCATTTT.

The chain recombines TRBV6-5 with TRBJ2-2, with TRBD1 as a possible D gene (5 bases). This CDR3 comprises 15 residues. Germline lookup yields CDR1 MNHEY and CDR2 SVGAGI. V gave up 2 bases and J gave up 2 bases, with 9 bases separating them. The CDR3 sequence is CASSYAGPNTGELFF. The CDR3 DNA sequence: TGTGCCAGCAGTTACGCAGGGCCTAACACCGGGGAGCTGTTTTTT.

V gene TRBV20-1 combines with J gene TRBJ2-5, with TRBD2 identical over 8 bases. There are 15 residues in the CDR3. Trimming at V came to 6 bases and at J to 5 bases, leaving 14 bases not matched to a gene. The germline CDR1 and CDR2 sequences are DFQATT and SNEGSKA (reference sequence). DNA for the CDR3: TGCAGTGCCGTCAACGGAGCGGGAGTTGGGGAGACCCAGTACTTC. It translates to CSAVNGAGVGETQYF.

This chain uses TRBV27 with TRBJ2-1; TRBD1 or TRBD2 may be the D gene (7 bases each). Germline CDR1 and CDR2: MNHEY and SMNVEV (reference sequence). Deletions cut 6 bases from V and 6 bases from J, with 21 bases between. The CDR3 is 16 amino acids. CDR3 nucleotide sequence: TGTGCCAGCAGCTCCCCAGGGGGGGCTCTTGTCAATGAGCAGTTCTTC. The encoded protein is CASSSPGGALVNEQFF.

This clonotype was observed many times. The chain links TRBV3-1 to TRBJ2-1; TRBD2 agrees at 9 bases. Germline loops: CDR1 LGHDT, CDR2 YNNKEL (reference sequence). The CDR3 is 15 residues long. J lost 8 bases, V lost 3 bases, and 8 bases had no gene match. The CDR3 loop is CASSQGGRAVYEQFF. The CDR3 DNA is TGTGCCAGCAGCCAGGGCGGGAGGGCGGTCTATGAGCAGTTCTTC.

The genes are TRBV9 and TRBJ1-1; 7 bases match TRBD1. This CDR3 has 16 amino acids. The V gene end was trimmed by 2 bases and the J gene end by 3 bases; junction bases not matched to a gene: 10. Germline V CDR1 and CDR2: SGDLS, YYNGEE. CDR3 protein: CASSVATGWRDTEAFF. The CDR3 DNA reads TGTGCCAGCAGCGTCGCGACAGGGTGGAGGGACACTGAAGCTTTCTTT.

The J gene is TRBJ2-3, the V gene TRBV11-2, with TRBD2 matching over 7 bases. CDR1 is SGHAT and CDR2 is FQNNGV in the germline V gene. V shed 5 bases, J shed 6 bases, and the junction held 14 bases outside the gene matches. CDR3 length: 16 amino acids. The CDR3 nucleotides read TGTGCCAGCAGCCACCTACTAGCGTCCCCCGGGGATACGCAGTATTTT. This encodes CASSHLLASPGDTQYF.

This rearrangement joins TRBV4-1 to TRBJ2-5; no reliable D call. There are 14 residues in the CDR3. With 1 base removed from V and 3 bases from J, the gap between germline ends came to 9 bases. Germline CDR1 is MGHRA and CDR2 is YSYEKL. The CDR3 nucleotides read TGCGCCAGCAGCCAAGTTTTAGGGAAAGAGACCCAGTACTTC. Encoded protein: CASSQVLGKETQYF.

This clonotype was counted only a few times. The chain employs TRBV14 and TRBJ1-5; D uncertain. CDR3 size: 15 residues. Germline lookup yields CDR1 SGHDN and CDR2 FVKESK. With 0 bases removed from V and 4 bases from J, the gap between germline ends came to 10 bases. The CDR3 DNA follows: TGTGCCAGCAGCCAAGATCCTCGCGGGAATCAGCCCCAGCATTTT. It codes for CASSQDPRGNQPQHF.

The sample holds many counts of this clonotype. This rearrangement joins TRBV6-6 to TRBJ1-1; D is uncertain. The V end was cut by 0 bases, the J end by 1 base, with 15 bases between. In germline, CDR1 is MNHNY, CDR2 SVGAGI (reference sequence). This CDR3 spans 17 amino acids. The CDR3: CASSYSSWTAWNTEAFF. The CDR3 coding sequence is TGTGCCAGCAGTTACTCGAGCTGGACCGCATGGAACACTGAAGCTTTCTTT.

This clonotype showed up many times. The chain links TRBV7-8 to TRBJ2-3, with 7 nucleotides matching TRBD1. The germline V gene encodes CDR1 SGHVS and CDR2 FQNEAQ. V lost 1 base and J lost 2; bases outside the gene matches: 3. This CDR3 is 15 amino acids long. The CDR3 spells CASSLEGQSTDTQYF. In nucleotides, the CDR3 is TGTGCCAGCAGCTTAGAGGGACAGTCCACAGATACGCAGTATTTT.

This clonotype was picked up many times. The chain employs TRBV20-1 and TRBJ1-4; D is undetermined. The CDR3 spans 16 residues. The V end was cut by 0 bases, the J end by 3 bases, with 14 bases between. Germline V CDR1 and CDR2: DFQATT, SNEGSKA (reference sequence). CDR3 loop: CSARDLLGESNEKLFF. The CDR3 nucleotides read TGCAGTGCTAGAGATCTTCTCGGGGAGTCTAATGAAAAACTGTTTTTT.

The chain couples TRBV12-3 or TRBV12-4 to TRBJ2-7; no firm D call. The V and J ends lost 5 bases and 5 bases respectively, with 19 bases between them. The CDR3 runs to 15 residues. CDR3 region: CASSLRASKANEQYF. CDR3 coding DNA: TGTGCCAGCAGTCTCCGGGCCTCCAAGGCCAACGAGCAGTACTTC.